This T cell receptor beta chain was recorded in a study of blood T cell repertoires in COVID-19 (TCRdb year 2020). Some background on the complete study: Samples from collaborators originated in the United States, Italy and Spain and spanned both the acute and convalescent phases of COVID-19. The sample metadata nearly always contained a de-identified subject ID, COVID-19 status, age in years and sex. The samples were drawn from the first 160 participants of the ongoing ImmuneRACE study and from some 1,300 subjects provided by 6 global collaborators. Where available, HLA class I and class II types were taken from metadata supplied by the sample provider and were not determined by assay-based typing. Deeply sampled blood TCRbeta repertoires from subjects exposed to, actively infected with, or recovered from COVID-19 were included in the dataset. The repertoires were made available in a free public database intended to serve as a resource for research on the immune response to SARS-CoV-2. The material from the prospective study consisted of cDNA or gDNA derived from T cells, B-cell-depleted T cells, or PBMCs.

Broader findings and caveats from the paper: How much clinical and demographic metadata was included differed by source and by participant, and the metadata was provided uncurated.

Taken from the germline V gene, the CDR1 and CDR2 loops are KGHSH and LQKENI. From the cysteine up to the phenylalanine, the CDR3 has a length of 18 residues. The kept DNA is CDR3 alone, 54 bases in frame from the first base. Trimming accounts for 5 bases at V and 2 bases at J, while the number of junction bases matched to no gene is 14. The collaborating institutions used their own protocols to collect whole blood in K2EDTA tubes. For TCRbeta analysis, collaborator samples were shipped as frozen whole blood, as isolated PBMCs, or as DNA extracted from either sample type. TCRbeta CDR3 regions were amplified from genomic DNA by means of the immunoSEQ Assay, a bias-controlled multiplex PCR. In the source study's methods: The number of nucleated cells in each sample was estimated by amplification of reference gene primers within the assay. To quantify the absolute abundance of each unique TCRbeta CDR3 rearrangement, sequence reads were collapsed and filtered. For each sample, productive Simpson clonality was calculated as the square root of Simpson's diversity index across productive rearrangements. This immuneACCESS table, as held by TCRdb, lists in-frame sequences with V and J called but not all clones. Of the missing ones, under half trace to an unresolved V gene in checked studies; the others have no known cause. V, J and clone size derive from that table, while D and trimming were established from the DNA sequence. The sample yields 180,000 or so clones; under 90% were counted once. Jointly, the top ten make up approximately 6.7% of the sample.

As regards this clone: Its cognate antigen has yet to be identified. No qualities accompany the bases; no much larger clone lies one base away.

Specimen: peripheral blood. The V and J genes are TRBV18 and TRBJ1-3; 8 central nucleotides agree with TRBD1. The receptor was derived from a man between 40 and 49 years old with acute or convalescent COVID-19. The CDR3 region reads CASSVSGTGVRPGNTIYF. The bases are TGTGCCAGCTCAGTTTCCGGGACAGGAGTCCGACCTGGAAACACCATATATTTT.